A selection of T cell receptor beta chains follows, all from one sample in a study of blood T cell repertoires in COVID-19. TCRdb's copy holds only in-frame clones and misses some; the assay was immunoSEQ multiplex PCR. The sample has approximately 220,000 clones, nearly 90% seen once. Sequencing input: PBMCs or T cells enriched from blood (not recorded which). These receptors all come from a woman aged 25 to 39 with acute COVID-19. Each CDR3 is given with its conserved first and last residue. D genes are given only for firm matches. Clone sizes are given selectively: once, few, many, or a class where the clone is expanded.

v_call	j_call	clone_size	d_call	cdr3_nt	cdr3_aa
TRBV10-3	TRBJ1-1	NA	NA	TGTGCCATCAGTGTCGCCGGGAATCCTGAAGCTTTCTTT	CAISVAGNPEAFF
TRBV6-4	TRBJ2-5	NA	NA	TGTGCCAGGGGACGGGACATCTACCTCGGTAAGGAAGAGACCCAGTACTTC	CARGRDIYLGKEETQYF
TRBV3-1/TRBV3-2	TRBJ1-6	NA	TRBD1	TGTGCCAGCAGCCAAGAAGGGACAGGGGTACCACCCCTCCACTTT	CASSQEGTGVPPLHF
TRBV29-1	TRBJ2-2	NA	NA	TGCAGCGTTGATGTAGCAGGGAAGGTGAACGGGGAGCTGTTTTTT	CSVDVAGKVNGELFF
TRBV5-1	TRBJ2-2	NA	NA	TGCGCCAGCAGCTTTACCAGGGACACCGGGGAGCTGTTTTTT	CASSFTRDTGELFF
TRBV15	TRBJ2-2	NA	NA	TGTGCCACCAGCCGGGGAGTCAACACCGGGGAGCTGTTTTTT	CATSRGVNTGELFF
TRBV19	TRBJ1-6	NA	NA	TGTGCCAGTAGTATTTATCTCTTGCGGGATTTGGGGAGCTCCTATAATTCACCCCTCCACTTT	CASSIYLLRDLGSSYNSPLHF
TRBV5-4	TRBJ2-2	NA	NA	TGTGCCAGCAGCTTGGACAGTGTTTACACCGGGGAGCTGTTTTTT	CASSLDSVYTGELFF
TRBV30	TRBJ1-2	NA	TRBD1	TGTGCCTGGTGGGTTGAGGGACAGGTCTATGGCTACACCTTC	CAWWVEGQVYGYTF
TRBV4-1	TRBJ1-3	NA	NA	TGCGCCAGCAGCCAAGGTTGGGGGGGCCCCTCTGGAAACACCATATATTTT	CASSQGWGGPSGNTIYF
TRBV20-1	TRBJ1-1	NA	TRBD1	TGCAGTGCTTGGGACAGTGAAGCTTTCTTT	CSAWDSEAFF
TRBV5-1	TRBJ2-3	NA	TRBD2	TGCGCCAGCAGCTTTGGGGGACTAGCGGGGAGAAACACAGATACGCAGTATTTT	CASSFGGLAGRNTDTQYF
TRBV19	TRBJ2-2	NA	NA	TGTGCCAGTAGTTCGAGTAGCACCGGGGAGCTGTTTTTT	CASSSSSTGELFF
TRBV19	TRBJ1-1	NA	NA	TGTGCCAGTAGTATTGTTCCTTACACTGAAGCTTTCTTT	CASSIVPYTEAFF
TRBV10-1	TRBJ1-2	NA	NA	TGCGCCAGCAGTGACCAGGCCAACTATGGCTACACCTTC	CASSDQANYGYTF
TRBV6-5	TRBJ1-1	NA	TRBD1	TGTGCCAGCTTCGATCAGGGGGCGAAGACTGAAGCTTTCTTT	CASFDQGAKTEAFF
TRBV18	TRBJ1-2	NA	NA	TGTGCCAGCTCACCGGAGGCGGAAGGTTATGGCTACACCTTC	CASSPEAEGYGYTF
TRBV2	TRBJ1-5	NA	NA	TGTGCCAGCAGTGACGGCAGGGGTTATCAGCCCCAGCATTTT	CASSDGRGYQPQHF
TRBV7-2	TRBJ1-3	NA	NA	TGTGCCAGCAGCTTAGTAGCAGGGCCTGGAAACACCATATATTTT	CASSLVAGPGNTIYF
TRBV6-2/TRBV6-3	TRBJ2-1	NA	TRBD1	TGTGCCAGCAGTTCCCGACAGGGAGCGTACAATGAGCAGTTCTTC	CASSSRQGAYNEQFF
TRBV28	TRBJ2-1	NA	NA	TGTGCCAGCAGAAAAGAGAGCGCTTACAATGAGCAGTTCTTC	CASRKESAYNEQFF
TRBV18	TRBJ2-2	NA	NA	TGTGCCAGCTCACCAATACTACCCCAAAATACCGGGGAGCTGTTTTTT	CASSPILPQNTGELFF
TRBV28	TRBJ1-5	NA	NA	TGTGCCAGCATGACAGTCCCGGATAGCAATCAGCCCCAGCATTTT	CASMTVPDSNQPQHF
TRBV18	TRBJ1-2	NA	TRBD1	TGTGCCAGCTCACGGGATTCCGGGACAGGGTCCTATGGCTACACCTTC	CASSRDSGTGSYGYTF
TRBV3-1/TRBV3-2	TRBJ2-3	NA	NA	TGTGCCAGCAGCCAAGAGGGTTGGGGGCAAAAAGATACGCAGTATTTT	CASSQEGWGQKDTQYF
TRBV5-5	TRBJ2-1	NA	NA	TGTGCCAGCAGCCGACTCAGCTCTCAGCAGTTCTTC	CASSRLSSQQFF
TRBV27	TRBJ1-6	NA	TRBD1	TGTGCCAGCAGTCCGGGACAGATTTCGAGGTGGGCCCTCCACTTT	CASSPGQISRWALHF
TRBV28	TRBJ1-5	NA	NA	TGTGCCAGCAGTTTGGTCAGTAAAGGGGCTTCTAATCAGCCCCAGCATTTT	CASSLVSKGASNQPQHF
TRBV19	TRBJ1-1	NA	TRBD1	TGTGCCAGTAGTATCTTCAGGGGGCAGAACACTGAAGCTTTCTTT	CASSIFRGQNTEAFF
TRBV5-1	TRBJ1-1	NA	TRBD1	TGCGCCAGCAGCGTAGGATACAGGGGTCGGGACACTGAAGCTTTCTTT	CASSVGYRGRDTEAFF
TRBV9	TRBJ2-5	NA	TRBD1	TGTGCCAGCAGCGCGACAGGGTTCCAAGAGGCCCAGTACTTC	CASSATGFQEAQYF
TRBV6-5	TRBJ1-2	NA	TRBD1	TGTGCCAGCAGTTACAACACCGGGACAGACTATGGCTACACCTTC	CASSYNTGTDYGYTF
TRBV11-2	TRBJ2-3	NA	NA	TGTGCCAGCAGCCGGGTAAGGGGCCGCACAGATACGCAGTATTTT	CASSRVRGRTDTQYF
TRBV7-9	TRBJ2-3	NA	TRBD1	TGTGCCAGCAGCTTAGCGCATCGACAGGGGGCGAGCACAGATACGCAGTATTTT	CASSLAHRQGASTDTQYF
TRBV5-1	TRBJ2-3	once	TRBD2	TGCGCCAGCAGCTCTGGACTAGCTGGAGATACGCAGTATTTT	CASSSGLAGDTQYF
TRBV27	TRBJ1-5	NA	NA	TGTGCCAGCAGTTTTGGCGGGGAGGATCAGCCCCAGCATTTT	CASSFGGEDQPQHF
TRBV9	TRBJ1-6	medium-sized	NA	TGTGCCAGCAGCCTTCCAATCGAGGGAGGGTCTGATTCACCCCTCCACTTT	CASSLPIEGGSDSPLHF
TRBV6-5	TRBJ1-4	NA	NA	TGTGCCAGCTCAGGGTGGGTTAATGAAAAACTGTTTTTT	CASSGWVNEKLFF
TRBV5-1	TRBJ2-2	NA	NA	TGCGCCAGCAGCCTAAGCCTGGCGGCAGGGTCGCCCGGGGAGCTGTTTTTT	CASSLSLAAGSPGELFF
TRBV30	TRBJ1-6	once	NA	TGTGCCTCTGACTCTACCGCAGTTTTGCCTTTTCGGTCCCTCCACTTT	CASDSTAVLPFRSLHF
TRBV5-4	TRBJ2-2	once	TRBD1	TGTGCCAGCAGCCGGACAGGGGGAACCGGGGAGCTGTTTTTT	CASSRTGGTGELFF
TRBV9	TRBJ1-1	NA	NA	TGTGCCAGCAGCGCCTATTTTGGGAACACTGAAGCTTTCTTT	CASSAYFGNTEAFF
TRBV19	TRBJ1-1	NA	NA	TGTGCCAGTAGTATAGGGCAGGGCCGAACTGAAGCTTTCTTT	CASSIGQGRTEAFF
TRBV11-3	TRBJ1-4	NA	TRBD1	TGTGCCAGCATCATTCCTGGGGGACAGGGGGCGGCTAATGAAAAACTGTTTTTT	CASIIPGGQGAANEKLFF
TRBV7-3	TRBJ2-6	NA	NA	TGTGCCAGCAGCACGGGTTCCTCCTCTGGGGCCAACGTCCTGACTTTC	CASSTGSSSGANVLTF
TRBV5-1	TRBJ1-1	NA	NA	TGCGCCAGCAGCTTTCAGGGAAACACTGAAGCTTTCTTT	CASSFQGNTEAFF
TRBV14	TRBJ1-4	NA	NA	TGTGCCAGCAGTAGACAGCCTGGCGGGGGAGGTGAAAAACTGTTTTTT	CASSRQPGGGGEKLFF
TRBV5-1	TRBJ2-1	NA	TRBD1	TGCGCCAGCAGCAACCCGGGACAGGGGGCGGCCAATGAGCAGTTCTTC	CASSNPGQGAANEQFF
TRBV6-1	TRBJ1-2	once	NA	TGTGCCAGCAGTGAAGGACAGTTCTATGGCTACACCTTC	CASSEGQFYGYTF